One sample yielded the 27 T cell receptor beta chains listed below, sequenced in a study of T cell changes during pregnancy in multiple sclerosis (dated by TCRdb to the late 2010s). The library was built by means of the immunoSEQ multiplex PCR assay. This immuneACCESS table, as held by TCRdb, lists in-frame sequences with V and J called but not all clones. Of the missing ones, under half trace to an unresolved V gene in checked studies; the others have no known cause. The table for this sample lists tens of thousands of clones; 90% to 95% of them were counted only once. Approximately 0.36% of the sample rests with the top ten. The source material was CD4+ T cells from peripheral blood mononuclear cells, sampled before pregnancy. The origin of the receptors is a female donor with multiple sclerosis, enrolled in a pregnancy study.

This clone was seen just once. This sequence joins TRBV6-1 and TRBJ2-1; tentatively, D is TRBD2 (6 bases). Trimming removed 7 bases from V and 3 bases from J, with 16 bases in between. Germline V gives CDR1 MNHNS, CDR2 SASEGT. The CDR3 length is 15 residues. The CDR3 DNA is TGTGCCAGCAAGCAAAACGGAGGGAACTACAATGAGCAGTTCTTC. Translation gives CASKQNGGNYNEQFF.

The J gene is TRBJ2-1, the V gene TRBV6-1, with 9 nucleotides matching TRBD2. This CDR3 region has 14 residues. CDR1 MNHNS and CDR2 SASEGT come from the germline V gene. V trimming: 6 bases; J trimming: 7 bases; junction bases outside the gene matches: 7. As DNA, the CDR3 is TGTGCCAGCAGCGGACTAGCGTTAACAAATGAGCAGTTCTTC. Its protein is CASSGLALTNEQFF.

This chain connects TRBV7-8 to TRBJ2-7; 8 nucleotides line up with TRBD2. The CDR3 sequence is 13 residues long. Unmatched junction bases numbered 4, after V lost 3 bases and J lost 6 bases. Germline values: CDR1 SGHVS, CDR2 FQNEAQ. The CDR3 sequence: CASSFGLAGEQYF. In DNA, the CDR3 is TGTGCCAGCAGCTTCGGACTAGCTGGCGAGCAGTACTTC.

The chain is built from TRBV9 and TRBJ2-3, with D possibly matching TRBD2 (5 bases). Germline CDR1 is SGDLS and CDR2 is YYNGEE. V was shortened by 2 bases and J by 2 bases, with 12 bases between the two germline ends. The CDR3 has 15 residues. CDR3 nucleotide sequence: TGTGCCAGCAGCGTCCAGTCGGGATTCACAGATACGCAGTATTTT. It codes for CASSVQSGFTDTQYF.

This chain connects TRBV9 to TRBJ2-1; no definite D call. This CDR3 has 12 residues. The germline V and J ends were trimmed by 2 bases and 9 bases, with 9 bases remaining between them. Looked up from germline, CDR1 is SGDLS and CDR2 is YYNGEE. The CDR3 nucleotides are TGTGCCAGCAGCGTTCACCGCGGTGAGCAGTTCTTC. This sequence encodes CASSVHRGEQFF.

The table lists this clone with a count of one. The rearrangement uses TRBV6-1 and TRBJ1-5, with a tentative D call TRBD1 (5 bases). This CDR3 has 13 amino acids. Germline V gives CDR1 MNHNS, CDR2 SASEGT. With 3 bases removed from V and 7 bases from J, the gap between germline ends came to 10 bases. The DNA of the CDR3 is TGTGCCAGCAGTGACAGGGTGGGCCAGCCCCAGCATTTT. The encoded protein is CASSDRVGQPQHF.

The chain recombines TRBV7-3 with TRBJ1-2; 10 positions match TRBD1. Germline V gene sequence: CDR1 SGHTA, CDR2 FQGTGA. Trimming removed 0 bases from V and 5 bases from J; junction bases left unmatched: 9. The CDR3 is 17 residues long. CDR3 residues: CASSLTGSGTGVYGYTF. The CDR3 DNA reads TGTGCCAGCAGCTTAACTGGATCCGGGACAGGGGTATATGGCTACACCTTC.

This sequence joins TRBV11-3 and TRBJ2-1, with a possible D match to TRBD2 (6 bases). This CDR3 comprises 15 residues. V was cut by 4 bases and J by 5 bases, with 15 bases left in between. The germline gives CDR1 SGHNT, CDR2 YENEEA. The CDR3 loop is CASSSVKGGNNEQFF. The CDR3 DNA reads TGTGCCAGCAGCTCAGTTAAGGGCGGGAACAATGAGCAGTTCTTC.

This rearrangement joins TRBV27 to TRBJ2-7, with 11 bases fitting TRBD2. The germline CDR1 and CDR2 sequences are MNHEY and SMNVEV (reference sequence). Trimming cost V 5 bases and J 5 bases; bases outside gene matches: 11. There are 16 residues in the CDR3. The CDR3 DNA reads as TGTGCCAGCAGTCCCCTTTTTAGCGGGAGGGCCCACGAGCAGTACTTC. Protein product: CASSPLFSGRAHEQYF.

CDR3 sequence: CASSQTVGGPGFYGYTF. CDR3 in DNA: TGTGCCAGCAGCCAGACGGTGGGAGGGCCGGGGTTCTATGGCTACACCTTC. The chain couples TRBV5-5 to TRBJ1-2, with unresolved D. The CDR3 is made up of 17 amino acids. In germline, CDR1 is SGHKS, CDR2 YYEKEE (reference sequence). V was cut by 4 bases and J by 4 bases, with 23 bases left in between.

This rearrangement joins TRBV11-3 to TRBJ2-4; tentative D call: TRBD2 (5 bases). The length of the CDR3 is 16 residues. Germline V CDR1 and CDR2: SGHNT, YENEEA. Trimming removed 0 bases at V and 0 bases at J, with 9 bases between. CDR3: CASSLDNGVAKNIQYF. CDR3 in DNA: TGTGCCAGCAGCTTAGATAACGGGGTAGCCAAAAACATTCAGTACTTC.

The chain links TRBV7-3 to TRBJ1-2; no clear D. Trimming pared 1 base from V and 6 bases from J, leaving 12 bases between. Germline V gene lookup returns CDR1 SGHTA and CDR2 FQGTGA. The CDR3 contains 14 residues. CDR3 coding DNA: TGTGCCAGCAGCTTAAGTACGGGGTTGGATGGCTACACCTTC. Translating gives CASSLSTGLDGYTF.

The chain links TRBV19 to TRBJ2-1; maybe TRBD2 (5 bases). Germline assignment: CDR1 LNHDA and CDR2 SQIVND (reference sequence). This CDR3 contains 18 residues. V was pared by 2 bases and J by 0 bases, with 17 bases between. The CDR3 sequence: CASSITPRLTSSYNEQFF. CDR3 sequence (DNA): TGTGCCAGTAGTATAACCCCCCGACTAACGAGCTCCTACAATGAGCAGTTCTTC.

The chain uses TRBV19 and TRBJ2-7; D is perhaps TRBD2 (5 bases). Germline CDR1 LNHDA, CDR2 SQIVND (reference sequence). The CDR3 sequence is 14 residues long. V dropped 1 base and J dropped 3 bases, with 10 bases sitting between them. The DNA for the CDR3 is TGTGCCAGTAGTATAGGTTCCGGGGTCTACGAGCAGTACTTC. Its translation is CASSIGSGVYEQYF. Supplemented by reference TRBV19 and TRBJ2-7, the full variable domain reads DGGITQSPKYLFRKEGQNVTLSCEQNLNHDAMYWYRQDPGQGLRLIYYSQIVNDFQKGDIAEGYSVSREKKESFPLTVTSAQKNPTAFYLCASSIGSGVYEQYFGPGTRLTVT.

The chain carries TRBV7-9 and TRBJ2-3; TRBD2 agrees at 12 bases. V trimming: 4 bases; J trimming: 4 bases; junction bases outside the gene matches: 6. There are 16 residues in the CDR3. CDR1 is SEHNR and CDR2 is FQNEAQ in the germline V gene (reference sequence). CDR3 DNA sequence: TGTGCCAGCAGCTACCCGACTAGCGGGAGTGCAGATACGCAGTATTTT. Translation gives CASSYPTSGSADTQYF.

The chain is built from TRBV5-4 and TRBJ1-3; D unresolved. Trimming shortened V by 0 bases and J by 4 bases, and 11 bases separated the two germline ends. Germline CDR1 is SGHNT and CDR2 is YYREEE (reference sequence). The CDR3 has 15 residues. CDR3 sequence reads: CASSLASTGGNTIYF. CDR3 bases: TGTGCCAGCAGCTTGGCCTCGACGGGGGGAAACACCATATATTTT.

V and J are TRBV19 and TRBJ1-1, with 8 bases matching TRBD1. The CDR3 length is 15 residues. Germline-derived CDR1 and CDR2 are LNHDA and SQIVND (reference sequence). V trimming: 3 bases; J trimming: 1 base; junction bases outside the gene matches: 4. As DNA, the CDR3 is TGTGCCAGTAGTATCCAGGGGGCAGGGAACACTGAAGCTTTCTTT. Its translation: CASSIQGAGNTEAFF.

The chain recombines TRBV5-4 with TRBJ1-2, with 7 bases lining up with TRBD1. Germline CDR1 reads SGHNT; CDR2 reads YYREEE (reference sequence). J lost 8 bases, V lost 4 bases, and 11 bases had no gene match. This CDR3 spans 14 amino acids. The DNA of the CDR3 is TGTGCCAGCAGCCGTATTGACAGGGAAGAAGGCTACACCTTC. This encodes CASSRIDREEGYTF.

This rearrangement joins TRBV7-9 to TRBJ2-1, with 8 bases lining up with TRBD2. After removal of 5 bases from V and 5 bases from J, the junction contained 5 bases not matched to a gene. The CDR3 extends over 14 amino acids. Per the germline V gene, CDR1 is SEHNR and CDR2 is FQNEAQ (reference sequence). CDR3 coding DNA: TGTGCCAGCAGCGGTAGCGGGGTAAACAATGAGCAGTTCTTC. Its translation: CASSGSGVNNEQFF.

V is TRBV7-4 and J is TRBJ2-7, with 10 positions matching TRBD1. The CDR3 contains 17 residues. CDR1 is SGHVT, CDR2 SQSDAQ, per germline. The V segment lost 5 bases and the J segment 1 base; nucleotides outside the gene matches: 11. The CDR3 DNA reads TGTGCCAGCAGCCAGGGGGGACAGGGGCCTCCATCCTACGAGCAGTACTTC. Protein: CASSQGGQGPPSYEQYF.

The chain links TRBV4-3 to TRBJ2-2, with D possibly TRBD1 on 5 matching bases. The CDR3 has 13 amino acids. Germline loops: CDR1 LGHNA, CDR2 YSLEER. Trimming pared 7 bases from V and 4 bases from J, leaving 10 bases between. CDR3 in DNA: TGCGCCAGCAAAGGGCAGGGCACCGGGGAGCTGTTTTTT. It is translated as CASKGQGTGELFF.

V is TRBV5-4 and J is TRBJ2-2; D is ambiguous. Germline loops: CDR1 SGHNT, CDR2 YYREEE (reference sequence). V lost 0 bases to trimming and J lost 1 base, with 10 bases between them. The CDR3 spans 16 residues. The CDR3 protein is CASSLGLPGNTGELFF. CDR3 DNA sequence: TGTGCCAGCAGCTTGGGCCTCCCAGGGAACACCGGGGAGCTGTTTTTT.

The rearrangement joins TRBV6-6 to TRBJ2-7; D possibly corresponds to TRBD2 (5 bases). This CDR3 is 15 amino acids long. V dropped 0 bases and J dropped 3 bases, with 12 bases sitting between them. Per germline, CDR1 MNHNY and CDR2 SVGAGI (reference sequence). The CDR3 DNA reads TGTGCCAGCAGTTACTCGTGGAGCGGTAACTACGAGCAGTACTTC. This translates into CASSYSWSGNYEQYF.

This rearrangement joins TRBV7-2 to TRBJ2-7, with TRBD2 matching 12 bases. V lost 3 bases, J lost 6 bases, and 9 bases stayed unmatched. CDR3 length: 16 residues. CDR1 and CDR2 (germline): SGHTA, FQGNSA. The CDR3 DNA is TGTGCCAGCAGCTTTAGTTGGACTAGCGGGATCAGCGAGCAGTACTTC. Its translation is CASSFSWTSGISEQYF.

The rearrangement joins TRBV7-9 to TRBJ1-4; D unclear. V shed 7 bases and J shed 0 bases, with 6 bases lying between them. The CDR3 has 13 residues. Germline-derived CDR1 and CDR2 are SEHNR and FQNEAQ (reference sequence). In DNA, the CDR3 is TGTGCCAGCAAGCGCACAACTAATGAAAAACTGTTTTTT. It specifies CASKRTTNEKLFF.

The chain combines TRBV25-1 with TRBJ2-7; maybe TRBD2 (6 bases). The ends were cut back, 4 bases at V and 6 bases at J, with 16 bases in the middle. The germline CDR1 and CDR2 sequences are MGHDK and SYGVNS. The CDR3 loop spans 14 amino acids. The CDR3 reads CASSGGLQPSEQYF. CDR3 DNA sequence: TGTGCCAGCAGTGGGGGACTCCAACCCTCCGAGCAGTACTTC.

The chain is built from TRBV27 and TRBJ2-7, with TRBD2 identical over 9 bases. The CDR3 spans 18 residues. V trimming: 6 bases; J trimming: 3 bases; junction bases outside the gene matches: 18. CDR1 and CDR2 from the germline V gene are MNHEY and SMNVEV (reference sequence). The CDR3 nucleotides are TGTGCCAGCAGGGGTACAAGAGGATTAGCGGGAGTCTTCTACGAGCAGTACTTC. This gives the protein CASRGTRGLAGVFYEQYF.